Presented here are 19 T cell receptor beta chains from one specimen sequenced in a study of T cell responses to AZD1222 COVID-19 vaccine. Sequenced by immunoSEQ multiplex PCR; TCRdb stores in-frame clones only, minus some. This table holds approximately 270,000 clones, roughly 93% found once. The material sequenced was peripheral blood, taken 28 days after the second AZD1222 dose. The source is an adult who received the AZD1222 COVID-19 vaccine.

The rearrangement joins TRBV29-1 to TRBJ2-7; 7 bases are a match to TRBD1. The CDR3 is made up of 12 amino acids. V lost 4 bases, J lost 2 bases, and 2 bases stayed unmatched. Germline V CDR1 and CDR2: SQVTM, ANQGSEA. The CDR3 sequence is CSVGQGAYEQYF. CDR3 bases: TGCAGCGTTGGACAGGGAGCCTACGAGCAGTACTTC.

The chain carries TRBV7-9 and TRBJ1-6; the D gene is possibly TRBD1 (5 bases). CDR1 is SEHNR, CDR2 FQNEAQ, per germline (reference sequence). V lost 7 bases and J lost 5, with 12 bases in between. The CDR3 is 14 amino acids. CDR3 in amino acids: CASNIGTDNSPLHF. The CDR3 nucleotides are TGTGCCAGCAATATAGGGACTGATAATTCACCCCTCCACTTT.

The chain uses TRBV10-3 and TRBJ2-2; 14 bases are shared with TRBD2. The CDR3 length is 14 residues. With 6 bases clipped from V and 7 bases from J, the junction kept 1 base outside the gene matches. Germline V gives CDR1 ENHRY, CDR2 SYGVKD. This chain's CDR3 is CAIRGLAGDGELFF. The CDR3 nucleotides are TGTGCCATCAGGGGACTAGCGGGAGACGGGGAGCTGTTTTTT.

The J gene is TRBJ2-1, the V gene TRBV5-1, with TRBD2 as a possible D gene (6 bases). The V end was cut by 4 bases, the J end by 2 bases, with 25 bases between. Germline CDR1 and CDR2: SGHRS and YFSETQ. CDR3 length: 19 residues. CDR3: CASSLEGAYGHITYNEQFF. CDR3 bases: TGCGCCAGCAGCCTGGAGGGAGCTTACGGCCACATCACCTACAATGAGCAGTTCTTC.

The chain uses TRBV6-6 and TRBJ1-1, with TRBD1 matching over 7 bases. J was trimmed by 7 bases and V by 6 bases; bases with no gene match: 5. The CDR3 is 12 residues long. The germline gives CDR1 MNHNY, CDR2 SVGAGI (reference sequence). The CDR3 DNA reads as TGTGCCAGCAGCATAAGGGGGCTTGAAGCTTTCTTT. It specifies CASSIRGLEAFF.

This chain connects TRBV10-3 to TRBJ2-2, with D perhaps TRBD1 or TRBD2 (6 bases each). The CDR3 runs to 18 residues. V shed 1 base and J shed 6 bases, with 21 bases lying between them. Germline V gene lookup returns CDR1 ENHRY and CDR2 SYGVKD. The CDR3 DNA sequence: TGTGCCATCAGTGAGTGGGCGGAACGGGGGCCGAGACCCGGGGAGCTGTTTTTT. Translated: CAISEWAERGPRPGELFF.

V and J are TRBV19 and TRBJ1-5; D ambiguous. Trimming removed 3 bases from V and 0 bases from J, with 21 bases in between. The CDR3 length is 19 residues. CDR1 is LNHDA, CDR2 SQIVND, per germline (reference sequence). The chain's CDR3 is CASSIRPDLGPYSNQPQHF. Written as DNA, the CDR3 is TGTGCCAGTAGTATCCGCCCGGACCTAGGCCCTTATAGCAATCAGCCCCAGCATTTT. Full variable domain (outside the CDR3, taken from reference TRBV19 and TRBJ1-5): DGGITQSPKYLFRKEGQNVTLSCEQNLNHDAMYWYRQDPGQGLRLIYYSQIVNDFQKGDIAEGYSVSREKKESFPLTVTSAQKNPTAFYLCASSIRPDLGPYSNQPQHFGDGTRLSIL.

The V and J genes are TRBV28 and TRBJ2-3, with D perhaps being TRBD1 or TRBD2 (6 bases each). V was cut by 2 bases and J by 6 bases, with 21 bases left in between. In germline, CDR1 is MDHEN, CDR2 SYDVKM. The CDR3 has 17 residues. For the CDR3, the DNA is TGTGCCAGCAGTTTAGGTATCGAGCGTAGGGGGGTGGATACGCAGTATTTT. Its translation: CASSLGIERRGVDTQYF.

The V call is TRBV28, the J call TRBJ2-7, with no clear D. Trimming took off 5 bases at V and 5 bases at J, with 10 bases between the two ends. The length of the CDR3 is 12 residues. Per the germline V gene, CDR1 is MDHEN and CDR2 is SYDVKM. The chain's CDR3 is CASSPEIDEQYF. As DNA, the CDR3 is TGTGCCAGCAGTCCAGAGATAGACGAGCAGTACTTC.

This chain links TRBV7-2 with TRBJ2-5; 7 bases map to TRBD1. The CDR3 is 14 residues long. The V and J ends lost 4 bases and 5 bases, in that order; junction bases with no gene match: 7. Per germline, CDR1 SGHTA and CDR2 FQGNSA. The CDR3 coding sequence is TGTGCCAGCAGCTCCGACAGGGTGGTGGAGACCCAGTACTTC. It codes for CASSSDRVVETQYF.

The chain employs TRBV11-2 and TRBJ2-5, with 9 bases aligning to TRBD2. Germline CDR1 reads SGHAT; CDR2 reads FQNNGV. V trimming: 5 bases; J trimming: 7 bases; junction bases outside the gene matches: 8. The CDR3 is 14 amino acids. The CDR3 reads CASSPLAGVGTQYF. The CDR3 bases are TGTGCCAGCAGCCCCTTAGCGGGAGTAGGGACCCAGTACTTC. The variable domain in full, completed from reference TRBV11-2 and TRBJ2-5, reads EAGVAQSPRYKIIEKRQSVAFWCNPISGHATLYWYQQILGQGPKLLIQFQNNGVVDDSQLPKDRFSAERLKGVDSTLKIQPAKLEDSAVYLCASSPLAGVGTQYFGPGTRLLVL.

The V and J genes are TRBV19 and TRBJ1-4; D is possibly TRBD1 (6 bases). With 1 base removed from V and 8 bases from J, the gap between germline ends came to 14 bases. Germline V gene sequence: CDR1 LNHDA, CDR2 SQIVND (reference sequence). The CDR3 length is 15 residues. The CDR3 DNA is TGTGCCAGTAGTATAGCTCCGGGACAAGGGGAAAAACTGTTTTTT. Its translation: CASSIAPGQGEKLFF.

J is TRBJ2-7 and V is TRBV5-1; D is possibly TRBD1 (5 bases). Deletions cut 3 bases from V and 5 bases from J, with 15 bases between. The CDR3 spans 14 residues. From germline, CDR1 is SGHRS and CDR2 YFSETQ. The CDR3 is CASSSDTPSNEQYF. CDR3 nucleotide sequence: TGCGCCAGCAGCTCGGACACGCCATCTAACGAGCAGTACTTC.

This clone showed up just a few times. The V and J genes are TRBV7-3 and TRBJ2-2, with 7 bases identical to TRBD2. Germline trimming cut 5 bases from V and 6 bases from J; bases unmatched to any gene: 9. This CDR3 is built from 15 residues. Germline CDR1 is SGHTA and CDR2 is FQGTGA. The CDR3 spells CASSPAGTGSGELFF. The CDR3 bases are TGTGCCAGCAGCCCAGCGGGGACGGGGTCCGGGGAGCTGTTTTTT.

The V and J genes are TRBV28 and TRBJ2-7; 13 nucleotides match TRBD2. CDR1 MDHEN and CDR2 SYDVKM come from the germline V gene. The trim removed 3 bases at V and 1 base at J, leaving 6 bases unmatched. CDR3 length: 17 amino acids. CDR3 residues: CASSFPGLAGVSYEQYF. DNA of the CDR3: TGTGCCAGCAGTTTCCCCGGACTAGCGGGAGTTTCCTACGAGCAGTACTTC. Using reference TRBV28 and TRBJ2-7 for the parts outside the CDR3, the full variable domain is DVKVTQSSRYLVKRTGEKVFLECVQDMDHENMFWYRQDPGLGLRLIYFSYDVKMKEKGDIPEGYSVSREKKERFSLILESASTNQTSMYLCASSFPGLAGVSYEQYFGPGTRLTVT.

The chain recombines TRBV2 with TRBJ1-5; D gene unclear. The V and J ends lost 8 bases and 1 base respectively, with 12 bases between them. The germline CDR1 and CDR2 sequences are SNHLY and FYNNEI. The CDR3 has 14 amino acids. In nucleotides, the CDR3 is TGTGCCAGCGCCGGTCCGTTGAGCAATCAGCCCCAGCATTTT. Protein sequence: CASAGPLSNQPQHF.

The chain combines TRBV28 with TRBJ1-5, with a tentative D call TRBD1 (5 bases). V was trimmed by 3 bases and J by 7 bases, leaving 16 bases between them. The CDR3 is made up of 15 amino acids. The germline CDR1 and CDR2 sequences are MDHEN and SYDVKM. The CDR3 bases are TGTGCCAGCAGTTTCCGGCAGGAACAGGCCCAGCCCCAGCATTTT. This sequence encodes CASSFRQEQAQPQHF.

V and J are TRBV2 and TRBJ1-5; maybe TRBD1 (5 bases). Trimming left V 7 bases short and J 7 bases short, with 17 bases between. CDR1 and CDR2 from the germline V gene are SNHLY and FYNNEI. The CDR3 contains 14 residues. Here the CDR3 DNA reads TGTGCCAGCAACCTGGGCTGGGAGGGGCAGCCCCAGCATTTT. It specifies CASNLGWEGQPQHF.

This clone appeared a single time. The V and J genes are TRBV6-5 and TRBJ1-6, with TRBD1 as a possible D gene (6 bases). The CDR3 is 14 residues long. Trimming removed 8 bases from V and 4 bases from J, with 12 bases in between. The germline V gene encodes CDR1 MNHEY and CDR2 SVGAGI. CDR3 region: CASLPGQYNSPLHF. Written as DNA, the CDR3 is TGTGCCAGCCTACCAGGACAGTATAATTCACCCCTCCACTTT.